The 9 T cell receptor beta chains in this list originate from one sample, sequenced in a study of T-cell memory formation after mild COVID-19. TCRdb reprocessed the 5' RACE reads with MiXCR, giving one entry per CDR3 protein. This sample has some 260,000 distinct CDR3 sequences, with less than 20% found just once. The sequenced material came from PBMCs or a T cell subset sorted from them (not recorded which). These receptors originate from a man between 18 and 35 years old who had mild COVID-19 (a few samples of this study predate the infection). Cell type and time point are not known.

The V gene is TRBV12-3 or TRBV12-4, the J gene TRBJ1-4; TRBD1 aligns across 7 bases. V lost 5 bases and J lost 5; bases outside the gene matches: 8. The CDR3 covers 15 residues. CDR3 nucleotides: TGTGCCAGCAGTGTCACCGGGACAGCGAATGAAAAACTGTTTTTT. It translates to CASSVTGTANEKLFF.

The chain carries TRBV3-1 and TRBJ1-2, with TRBD1 matching 8 bases. Trimming took 3 bases from V and 6 from J; bases not matched to a gene: 6. The CDR3 contains 14 residues. In germline, CDR1 is LGHDT, CDR2 YNNKEL (reference sequence). The CDR3 DNA reads as TGTGCCAGCAGCCACCTCACAGGGGGTAATGGCTACACCTTC. This translates into CASSHLTGGNGYTF.

This clonotype was detected only a few times. V is TRBV6-5 and J is TRBJ2-7, with a weak D call TRBD1 (5 bases). This CDR3 has 13 residues. Germline-derived CDR1 and CDR2 are MNHEY and SVGAGI. V gave up 8 bases and J gave up 7 bases, with 18 bases separating them. The CDR3 nucleotides are TGTGCCAGCCGTCTGGGGCGGTTCGAGGAGCAGTACTTC. It codes for CASRLGRFEEQYF.

The chain recombines TRBV20-1 with TRBJ2-3; D is unresolved. Trimming took off 4 bases at V and 1 base at J, with 9 bases between the two ends. The germline V gene encodes CDR1 DFQATT and CDR2 SNEGSKA (reference sequence). The CDR3 covers 13 residues. This chain's CDR3 is CSATPGGTDTQYF. The DNA for the CDR3 is TGCAGTGCTACCCCGGGTGGCACAGATACGCAGTATTTT.

V gene TRBV6-5 combines with J gene TRBJ1-5, with a tentative D call TRBD1 (5 bases). V lost 6 bases and J lost 2, with 17 bases in between. Germline V CDR1 and CDR2: MNHEY, SVGAGI. This CDR3 has 16 residues. The CDR3 region has the DNA TGTGCCAGCAGCGAAGGTAGAGGGGTGGGCAATCAGCCCCAGCATTTT. It codes for CASSEGRGVGNQPQHF.

Here the CDR3 reads CASSSLGAASQYF. CDR3 coding DNA: TGTGCCAGCAGTAGTCTAGGAGCGGCGTCCCAGTACTTC. The V and J genes are TRBV6-2 or TRBV6-3 and TRBJ2-5; D may be TRBD2 (5 bases). The CDR3 consists of 13 residues. Germline V gene data show CDR1 as MNHEY and CDR2 as SVGEGT. Trimming left V 5 bases short and J 9 bases short, with 16 bases between.

This clonotype was seen a few times. This rearrangement joins TRBV20-1 to TRBJ1-5; weak D call: TRBD1 (6 bases). There are 16 residues in the CDR3. Deletions cut 0 bases from V and 2 bases from J, with 14 bases between. Germline assignment: CDR1 DFQATT and CDR2 SNEGSKA (reference sequence). The CDR3 coding sequence is TGCAGTGCTAGAGATCCGGGGGCCCGTCGCAATCAGCCCCAGCATTTT. Translating gives CSARDPGARRNQPQHF.

There are a few counts of this clonotype. An end of the junction differs from the germline gene, which may be a read error. This chain links TRBV7-7 with TRBJ1-5; D unresolved. There are 13 residues in the CDR3. Germline lookup yields CDR1 SSHAT and CDR2 FNYEAQ (reference sequence). CDR3 DNA: TGTGCTAGCAGCTCCGAGCGGGGTCAGCCCCAGCATTTT. As protein: CASSSERGQPQHF.

The rearrangement links TRBV2 to TRBJ1-3, with D unresolved. The CDR3 totals 14 residues. Germline-derived CDR1 and CDR2 are SNHLY and FYNNEI. With 6 bases removed from V and 4 bases from J, the gap between germline ends came to 13 bases. CDR3 protein: CASSRPAWGNTIYF. The CDR3 nucleotides are TGTGCCAGCAGCCGACCCGCTTGGGGAAACACCATATATTTT.